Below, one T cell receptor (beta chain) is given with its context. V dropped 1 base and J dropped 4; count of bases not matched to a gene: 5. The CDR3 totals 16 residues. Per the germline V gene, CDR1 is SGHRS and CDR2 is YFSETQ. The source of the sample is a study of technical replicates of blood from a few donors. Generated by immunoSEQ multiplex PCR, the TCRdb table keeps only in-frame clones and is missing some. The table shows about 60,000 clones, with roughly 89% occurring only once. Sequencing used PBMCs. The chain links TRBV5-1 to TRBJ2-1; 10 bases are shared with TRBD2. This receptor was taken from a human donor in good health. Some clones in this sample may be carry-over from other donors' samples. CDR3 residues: CASSLTSGTAYNEQFF. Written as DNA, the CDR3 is TGCGCCAGCAGCTTGACTAGCGGGACTGCTTACAATGAGCAGTTCTTC.